The 4 T cell receptor beta chains given below trace back to one sample, sequenced in a study of identical twins. TCRdb re-derived calls from the 5' RACE reads in MiXCR, one entry per CDR3 protein. The sample records 200,000 or so distinct CDR3 sequences, 6.5% to 8.5% being singletons. The same data also went into a second study, on yellow fever vaccine responses in identical twins.

The sample consisted of memory (CD45RO+) T cells sorted from blood. The receptors were gathered from a young woman in good health.

This clonotype was counted only a few times. The chain carries TRBV6-1 and TRBJ1-6; D perhaps matches TRBD1 (5 bases). The CDR3 consists of 15 residues. The ends were cut back, 6 bases at V and 3 bases at J, with 12 bases in the middle. Germline CDR1 and CDR2: MNHNS and SASEGT. The CDR3 coding sequence is TGTGCCAGCAGGGGAGACAGTAACTATAATTCACCCCTCCACTTT. Translation gives CASRGDSNYNSPLHF.

For the CDR3, the DNA is TGTGCCAGCAGTGACTACTATCGGGACAGGGGCGACGGCTACACCTTC. Encoded protein: CASSDYYRDRGDGYTF. V is TRBV25-1 and J is TRBJ1-2; 10 nucleotides match TRBD1. Germline lookup yields CDR1 MGHDK and CDR2 SYGVNS. After removal of 3 bases from V and 8 bases from J, the junction contained 12 bases not matched to a gene. The CDR3 totals 16 residues.

The count of this clonotype is one. The junction and the germline gene differ at one end; a read error may be behind it. The chain is built from TRBV28 and TRBJ2-1, with 12 bases lining up with TRBD2. There are 15 residues in the CDR3. Germline values: CDR1 MDHEN, CDR2 SYDVKM. The CDR3 DNA is TGTGCCAGCAGTCCGACTAGCGGGAGAGATAATGAGAAGTTCTTC. It yields the protein CASSPTSGRDNEKFF.

CDR3: CATWSPGANVLTF. The DNA for the CDR3 is TGTGCCACCTGGAGTCCTGGGGCCAACGTCCTGACTTTC. The chain has TRBV28 and TRBJ2-6; D is undetermined. Trimming stripped 10 bases from V and 2 bases from J, with 9 bases between. Germline-derived CDR1 and CDR2 are MDHEN and SYDVKM. The CDR3 length is 13 residues. Using reference TRBV28 and TRBJ2-6 for the parts outside the CDR3, the full variable domain is DVKVTQSSRYLVKRTGEKVFLECVQDMDHENMFWYRQDPGLGLRLIYFSYDVKMKEKGDIPEGYSVSREKKERFSLILESASTNQTSMYLCATWSPGANVLTFGAGSRLTVL.